The subject of this entry is one T cell receptor beta chain. The data originate from a study of OX40 agonist ivuxolimab in advanced cancers. Trimming removed 3 bases from V and 10 bases from J; junction bases left unmatched: 10. This CDR3 is built from 14 residues. Looked up from germline, CDR1 is SGHRS and CDR2 is YFSETQ. The method was immunoSEQ multiplex PCR; TCRdb's version includes in-frame clones alone and lacks a portion of them. The sample consists of more than 60,000 clones, 83% of them appearing once. This specimen consisted of CD4+ or CD8+ T cells sorted from blood, obtained in a trial of the OX40 agonist ivuxolimab. The genes are TRBV5-1 and TRBJ2-1, with TRBD1 matching over 7 bases. The receptor was derived from an adult with an advanced solid tumor such as melanoma, head and neck, liver or kidney cancer. The CDR3 sequence is CASSSGTARGEQFF. CDR3 nucleotides: TGCGCCAGCAGCTCCGGGACAGCCCGCGGGGAGCAGTTCTTC.